This TCR beta chain was captured in a study of blood T cell repertoires in COVID-19 (dated by TCRdb to about 2020). Study-wide context: Collaborator samples came from the United States, Italy and Spain and covered acute and convalescent phases of COVID-19. The prospective study material was composed of cDNA or gDNA derived from T cells, B-cell-depleted T cells, or PBMCs. Subjects who had been exposed to COVID-19, were actively infected with it, or had recovered from it provided the deeply sampled blood TCRbeta repertoires that made up the dataset. The repertoires were made available in a free public database intended to serve as a resource for research on the immune response to SARS-CoV-2. The samples were drawn from the first 160 participants of the ongoing ImmuneRACE study and from some 1,300 subjects provided by 6 global collaborators. Sample metadata almost always included a de-identified subject ID, COVID-19 status, age in years and sex. Where HLA class I and class II types were available, the types were taken from metadata supplied by the sample provider, not from assay-based typing. Here is what the overall study found, with its caveats: How much clinical and demographic metadata was included differed by source and by participant, and the metadata was provided uncurated.

Its CDR3 holds 16 amino acids, cysteine through phenylalanine. Kept here is only the CDR3 DNA, which spans 48 bases and is read in frame from base 1. Sequences SGHRS (CDR1) and YFSETQ (CDR2) are obtained from the germline V gene. At the junction V is shortened by 0 bases and J by 3 bases, with 13 bases in between. TCRbeta CDR3 regions were amplified from genomic DNA using the immunoSEQ Assay, a bias-controlled multiplex PCR. Per the original workflow: The number of nucleated cells in each sample was estimated by amplification of reference gene primers within the assay. To quantify the absolute abundance of each unique TCRbeta CDR3 rearrangement, sequence reads were collapsed and filtered. For each sample, productive Simpson clonality was calculated by taking the square root of Simpson's diversity index across productive rearrangements. Entries here come from immuneACCESS through TCRdb and include only in-frame sequences with V and J called. Some clones fail to appear in such tables; in the studies checked, an unresolved V gene covers under half of the shortfall, and the cause of the remainder is unknown. The V and J calls and the clone size are those of that table, but D and trimming were determined from the DNA. A total of about 14,000 clones appear in this sample, 55% to 85% of them only once. Together, the top ten hold 7.5% to 10% of the sample.

The collaborating institutions used their own protocols to collect whole blood in K2EDTA tubes. For TCRbeta analysis, collaborator samples were shipped as frozen whole blood, as isolated PBMCs, or as DNA extracted from either sample type. To note about this clone: Its antigen is not yet known. The input lacks base qualities; no much larger clone sits a single base away.

Source material: peripheral blood. This sequence uses TRBV5-1 and TRBJ2-1; a tentative D match to TRBD1 spans 6 bases. The sequence derives from a man aged 65-85 years with acute or convalescent COVID-19. This receptor carries the CDR3 CASSLAGEGVYNEQFF. The sequenced DNA: TGCGCCAGCAGCTTGGCCGGAGAGGGGGTCTACAATGAGCAGTTCTTC. The CDR3, completed at both ends by the reference TRBV5-1 and TRBJ2-1 genes, gives the full variable domain KAGVTQTPRYLIKTRGQQVTLSCSPISGHRSVSWYQQTPGQGLQFLFEYFSETQRNKGNFPGRFSGRQFSNSRSEMNVSTLELGDSALYLCASSLAGEGVYNEQFFGPGTRLTVL.